The T cell receptor beta chain under discussion was sequenced for a study of identical twins. This CDR3 has 15 residues. The junction had 6 bases not matched to a gene; V was cut back by 2 bases and J by 6 bases. TCRdb re-derived calls from the 5' RACE reads in MiXCR, one entry per CDR3 protein. The sample contains approximately 590,000 distinct CDR3 sequences, nearly 10% of which appear only once. This clonotype was counted ten times or more. Its target is not known. Findings and caveats of the study: Potential partial confounding of zero-insertion analyses by invariant MAIT and iNKT cells was noted.

This sample also appeared in a second study, on yellow fever vaccine responses in identical twins.

The V and J genes are TRBV12-3 or TRBV12-4 and TRBJ2-1; 8 nucleotides line up with TRBD2. The sequenced material came from PBMCs. This clonotype was sampled from a woman between 18 and 30 years old in good health. This CDR3 reads CASSLTGGPSNEQFF. The CDR3 nucleotides are TGTGCCAGCAGTTTAACGGGGGGGCCAAGCAATGAGCAGTTCTTC.